This entry features one T cell receptor beta chain sequence. Antigen specificity is unknown. Profiled with immunoSEQ multiplex PCR; TCRdb holds only in-frame clones, not every one. The sample includes under 1,100,000 clones, approximately 76% of them seen just once. These data are taken from a study of shared clonotypes between healthy human individuals. Study-wide findings and caveats: Depth of sequencing was expected to influence donor clonotype sharing. Of the naive CD4 clonotypes, around 5.2% were shared across several donors.

This CDR3 has 16 residues. Germline V gene lookup returns CDR1 SGDLS and CDR2 YYNGEE. Trimming pared 4 bases from V and 4 bases from J, leaving 18 bases between. Caucasian adults living in Nashville, Tennessee, provided all samples. The rearrangement links TRBV9 to TRBJ2-1; either TRBD1 or TRBD2 may fit D (5 bases each). The specimen was memory CD4+ T cells sorted from blood. Subset here: CD45RA-negative fraction. The source of this sequence is a man between 18 and 29 years old in good health. As DNA, the CDR3 is TGTGCCAGCAGCTCCAGAGCGGCCTCAGGGTACAATGAGCAGTTCTTC. Encoded protein: CASSSRAASGYNEQFF.